Listed below are T cell receptor beta chains from one sample, sequenced in a study of blood T cell repertoires in COVID-19. This table comes from immunoSEQ multiplex PCR, and its TCRdb copy is limited to in-frame clones, with some not included. The table has some 220,000 clones, 85% seen once. The sample comprised peripheral blood. The receptors derive from a woman aged 55-70 years with active or convalescent COVID-19. Both conserved end residues are part of each CDR3. The order of the fields is D gene, clone size, J gene, V gene, CDR3 DNA, CDR3 protein. A D gene is named only where the DNA matches it firmly. Only some rows state a clone size, as once, few, many or a class for expanded clones.

d_call: TRBD2
clone_size: NA
j_call: TRBJ2-3
v_call: TRBV11-3
cdr3_nt: TGTGCCAGCAGCTTCCCCCGCGGGAGTCCCTCCGCAGATACGCAGTATTTT
cdr3_aa: CASSFPRGSPSADTQYF

d_call: NA
clone_size: NA
j_call: TRBJ2-3
v_call: TRBV5-1
cdr3_nt: TGCGCCAGCAGGGTTTCAGGGCCCACAGATACGCAGTATTTT
cdr3_aa: CASRVSGPTDTQYF

d_call: TRBD1
clone_size: few
j_call: TRBJ2-7
v_call: TRBV6-5
cdr3_nt: TGTGCCAGCGCTCAGGGCAGGGGGCCAGCCTACGAGCAGTACTTC
cdr3_aa: CASAQGRGPAYEQYF

d_call: NA
clone_size: NA
j_call: TRBJ2-5
v_call: TRBV7-9
cdr3_nt: TGTGCCAGCAGCCAGGTCCGACCCCAAGAGACCCAGTACTTC
cdr3_aa: CASSQVRPQETQYF

d_call: NA
clone_size: NA
j_call: TRBJ1-1
v_call: TRBV6-1
cdr3_nt: TGTGCCAGCAGTGACAGTTTCAGGGGCACTGAAGCTTTCTTT
cdr3_aa: CASSDSFRGTEAFF

d_call: NA
clone_size: NA
j_call: TRBJ2-2
v_call: TRBV2
cdr3_nt: TGTGCCAGCAGTGTCAACCAGGGTAGGGTCGGGGAGCTGTTTTTT
cdr3_aa: CASSVNQGRVGELFF

d_call: TRBD1
clone_size: NA
j_call: TRBJ1-5
v_call: TRBV6-4
cdr3_nt: TGTGCCAGCAGTACCCAGGGGGGTGGACAGCCCCAGCATTTT
cdr3_aa: CASSTQGGGQPQHF

d_call: NA
clone_size: NA
j_call: TRBJ1-2
v_call: TRBV4-2
cdr3_nt: TGTGCCAGCAGCCAACCGACAGGAGTTAACTATGGCTACACCTTC
cdr3_aa: CASSQPTGVNYGYTF

d_call: NA
clone_size: NA
j_call: TRBJ1-5
v_call: TRBV2
cdr3_nt: TGTGCCAGCAGTGGGACAGTGCGCAATCAGCCCCAGCATTTT
cdr3_aa: CASSGTVRNQPQHF

d_call: NA
clone_size: NA
j_call: TRBJ1-1
v_call: TRBV3-1/TRBV3-2
cdr3_nt: TGTGCCAGCAGCCAAGCCGCCGACAGTAACACTGAAGCTTTCTTT
cdr3_aa: CASSQAADSNTEAFF

d_call: TRBD1
clone_size: NA
j_call: TRBJ2-2
v_call: TRBV24-1
cdr3_nt: TGTGCCACCAGCGTCGGACAGGTTAACACCGGGGAGCTGTTTTTT
cdr3_aa: CATSVGQVNTGELFF

d_call: TRBD2
clone_size: NA
j_call: TRBJ2-3
v_call: TRBV5-4
cdr3_nt: TGTGCCAGCGGGCTAGCGGGATCGGATACGCAGTATTTT
cdr3_aa: CASGLAGSDTQYF

d_call: TRBD2
clone_size: NA
j_call: TRBJ2-1
v_call: TRBV2
cdr3_nt: TGTGCCAGCCTGACTAGCGGGAGGGGAAATGAGCAGTTCTTC
cdr3_aa: CASLTSGRGNEQFF

d_call: NA
clone_size: NA
j_call: TRBJ2-2
v_call: TRBV5-1
cdr3_nt: TGCGCCAGCAGCTTGGTAGGGGTTAACACCGGGGAGCTGTTTTTT
cdr3_aa: CASSLVGVNTGELFF

d_call: TRBD1
clone_size: once
j_call: TRBJ1-1
v_call: TRBV19
cdr3_nt: TGTGCCAGTAGTCCCTGGGACAGTTACACTGAAGCTTTCTTT
cdr3_aa: CASSPWDSYTEAFF

d_call: TRBD1
clone_size: NA
j_call: TRBJ1-5
v_call: TRBV6-5
cdr3_nt: TGTGCCAGCATACAGGGGGCCGGGAATCAGCCCCAGCATTTT
cdr3_aa: CASIQGAGNQPQHF

d_call: NA
clone_size: NA
j_call: TRBJ1-1
v_call: TRBV5-1
cdr3_nt: TGCGCCAGCAGCCCCGGACTACAGGATCGGGGCACTGAAGCTTTCTTT
cdr3_aa: CASSPGLQDRGTEAFF

d_call: TRBD1
clone_size: NA
j_call: TRBJ1-2
v_call: TRBV2
cdr3_nt: TGTGCCAGCAGTGGGGGACAGGGAAACTATGGCTACACCTTC
cdr3_aa: CASSGGQGNYGYTF

d_call: TRBD1
clone_size: NA
j_call: TRBJ2-1
v_call: TRBV11-2
cdr3_nt: TGTGCCAGCAGTTTGGACAGGGGTAACAATGAGCAGTTCTTC
cdr3_aa: CASSLDRGNNEQFF

d_call: TRBD2
clone_size: NA
j_call: TRBJ2-1
v_call: TRBV7-2
cdr3_nt: TGTGCCAGCAGCTTAGGGTTTGCGGGAGGTTTCAATGAGCAGTTCTTC
cdr3_aa: CASSLGFAGGFNEQFF

d_call: TRBD2
clone_size: NA
j_call: TRBJ2-3
v_call: TRBV9
cdr3_nt: TGTGCCAGCAGCGTAGGACCCGCGGGGGGGCAGGATACGCAGTATTTT
cdr3_aa: CASSVGPAGGQDTQYF

d_call: TRBD2
clone_size: once
j_call: TRBJ2-2
v_call: TRBV18
cdr3_nt: TGTGCCAGCTCACCACAGGGGACTAGCGTCGACACCGGGGAGCTGTTTTTT
cdr3_aa: CASSPQGTSVDTGELFF

d_call: NA
clone_size: NA
j_call: TRBJ1-5
v_call: TRBV7-2
cdr3_nt: TGTGCCAGCAGCTCTTATAGCAATCAGCCCCAGCATTTT
cdr3_aa: CASSSYSNQPQHF

d_call: TRBD1
clone_size: once
j_call: TRBJ1-5
v_call: TRBV19
cdr3_nt: TGTGCCAGTAGTCCCACCGCCGGGACAGTGGTCAATCAGCCCCAGCATTTT
cdr3_aa: CASSPTAGTVVNQPQHF

d_call: NA
clone_size: NA
j_call: TRBJ1-3
v_call: TRBV18
cdr3_nt: TGTGCCAGCTCAAGGGACTCCCAAAGGGACACCATATATTTT
cdr3_aa: CASSRDSQRDTIYF

d_call: TRBD1
clone_size: NA
j_call: TRBJ2-7
v_call: TRBV11-2
cdr3_nt: TGTGCCAGCAGCTCCCTGATTGGGACAGGGGCTTACGAGCAGTACTTC
cdr3_aa: CASSSLIGTGAYEQYF

d_call: NA
clone_size: NA
j_call: TRBJ1-2
v_call: TRBV11-2
cdr3_nt: TGTGCCAGCAGCTTGGACAGCCCTAACTATGGCTACACCTTC
cdr3_aa: CASSLDSPNYGYTF

d_call: TRBD2
clone_size: NA
j_call: TRBJ2-5
v_call: TRBV28
cdr3_nt: TGTGCCAGCAGTTTGCTAGCGGGCGGGGAGACCCAGTACTTC
cdr3_aa: CASSLLAGGETQYF

d_call: TRBD1
clone_size: NA
j_call: TRBJ2-7
v_call: TRBV5-1
cdr3_nt: TGCGCCAGCAGCGCTACAGGGGGCGGTGGGCAGTACTTC
cdr3_aa: CASSATGGGGQYF

d_call: NA
clone_size: NA
j_call: TRBJ1-6
v_call: TRBV30
cdr3_nt: TGTGCCTGGAGTGCTCTACGACAGAGCCATAATTCACCCCTCCACTTT
cdr3_aa: CAWSALRQSHNSPLHF

d_call: NA
clone_size: NA
j_call: TRBJ2-2
v_call: TRBV3-1/TRBV3-2
cdr3_nt: TGTGCCAGCAGCCCCAGAACGAACACCGGGGAGCTGTTTTTT
cdr3_aa: CASSPRTNTGELFF

d_call: TRBD2
clone_size: NA
j_call: TRBJ2-3
v_call: TRBV6-4
cdr3_nt: TGTGCCAGCAGAAAACTAGCGGGGGGGCAAGATACGCAGTATTTT
cdr3_aa: CASRKLAGGQDTQYF

d_call: NA
clone_size: NA
j_call: TRBJ1-6
v_call: TRBV6-5
cdr3_nt: TGTGCCAGCAGTTCGACTCAGGGTCTGGGTTCACCCCTCCACTTT
cdr3_aa: CASSSTQGLGSPLHF

d_call: TRBD2
clone_size: NA
j_call: TRBJ2-3
v_call: TRBV18
cdr3_nt: TGTGCCAGCTCACCAACTTACGGGACTAGCGGGAGAGCAGATACGCAGTATTTT
cdr3_aa: CASSPTYGTSGRADTQYF

d_call: TRBD2
clone_size: NA
j_call: TRBJ2-7
v_call: TRBV11-3
cdr3_nt: TGTGCCAGCAGCCTGCGGACTAGCGGGAGGCCCTACGAGCAGTACTTC
cdr3_aa: CASSLRTSGRPYEQYF

d_call: NA
clone_size: NA
j_call: TRBJ2-5
v_call: TRBV19
cdr3_nt: TGTGCCAGTAGTAAAACGCCCAACAGGGAAGAGACCCAGTACTTC
cdr3_aa: CASSKTPNREETQYF

d_call: TRBD1
clone_size: NA
j_call: TRBJ1-5
v_call: TRBV7-2
cdr3_nt: TGTGCCAGCAGCCGACAGGGGAATCAGCCCCAGCATTTT
cdr3_aa: CASSRQGNQPQHF

d_call: NA
clone_size: NA
j_call: TRBJ1-6
v_call: TRBV7-2
cdr3_nt: TGTGCCAGCAGCGTAGTTCCGGGGGGTGAAAATTCACCCCTCCACTTT
cdr3_aa: CASSVVPGGENSPLHF

d_call: NA
clone_size: once
j_call: TRBJ1-2
v_call: TRBV27
cdr3_nt: TGTGCCAGCAGTTTTTTTGGGGGGGGCTACACCTTC
cdr3_aa: CASSFFGGGYTF

d_call: NA
clone_size: NA
j_call: TRBJ2-2
v_call: TRBV7-9
cdr3_nt: TGTGCCAGCAGCGTCACTAGCACCGGGGAGCTGTTTTTT
cdr3_aa: CASSVTSTGELFF

d_call: NA
clone_size: NA
j_call: TRBJ1-3
v_call: TRBV2
cdr3_nt: TGTGCCAGCAGTGACCAGGGTTTCACTGGAAACACCATATATTTT
cdr3_aa: CASSDQGFTGNTIYF

d_call: NA
clone_size: NA
j_call: TRBJ1-1
v_call: TRBV14
cdr3_nt: TGTGCCAGCAGCCAAGAGGTAGGGGCCGGCACTGAAGCTTTCTTT
cdr3_aa: CASSQEVGAGTEAFF

d_call: TRBD1
clone_size: few
j_call: TRBJ2-3
v_call: TRBV24-1
cdr3_nt: TGTGCCACCAGGGAATTACAGGGGGCGGGCACAGATACGCAGTATTTT
cdr3_aa: CATRELQGAGTDTQYF

d_call: NA
clone_size: NA
j_call: TRBJ1-6
v_call: TRBV19
cdr3_nt: TGTGCCAGTAGCAGTTCATCGGGGGTACTTTCACCCCTCCACTTT
cdr3_aa: CASSSSSGVLSPLHF

d_call: TRBD1
clone_size: NA
j_call: TRBJ1-2
v_call: TRBV7-9
cdr3_nt: TGTGCCAGCAGCCGGGACAGGGATATCTATGGCTACACCTTC
cdr3_aa: CASSRDRDIYGYTF

d_call: NA
clone_size: NA
j_call: TRBJ1-2
v_call: TRBV5-6
cdr3_nt: TGTGCCAGCAGCCGGGACTCTTATGGCTACACCTTC
cdr3_aa: CASSRDSYGYTF

d_call: NA
clone_size: NA
j_call: TRBJ1-4
v_call: TRBV2
cdr3_nt: TGTGCCAGCAAGGTCGACGGGGGGCCTAATGAAAAACTGTTTTTT
cdr3_aa: CASKVDGGPNEKLFF

d_call: TRBD1
clone_size: NA
j_call: TRBJ2-6
v_call: TRBV19
cdr3_nt: TGTGCCAGTAGTATGGGATTCGGTAGAGGACAGGGGAACTCTGGGGCCAACGTCCTGACTTTC
cdr3_aa: CASSMGFGRGQGNSGANVLTF

d_call: TRBD2
clone_size: NA
j_call: TRBJ2-1
v_call: TRBV4-2
cdr3_nt: TGTGCCAGCAGCCAGACGACTAGCGGGAGCTCTTCAGAGCAGTTCTTC
cdr3_aa: CASSQTTSGSSSEQFF

d_call: TRBD1
clone_size: NA
j_call: TRBJ2-7
v_call: TRBV7-2
cdr3_nt: TGTGCCAGCACCTCGGGGGGGACAGGGGACTACGAGCAGTACTTC
cdr3_aa: CASTSGGTGDYEQYF

d_call: NA
clone_size: NA
j_call: TRBJ2-3
v_call: TRBV13
cdr3_nt: TGTGCCAGCAGCACCCGGGAAGCTCCACGTGGGTATTTT
cdr3_aa: CASSTREAPRGYF

d_call: NA
clone_size: NA
j_call: TRBJ2-1
v_call: TRBV18
cdr3_nt: TGTGCCAGCTCCAGATACAATGAGCAGTTCTTC
cdr3_aa: CASSRYNEQFF

d_call: TRBD1
clone_size: NA
j_call: TRBJ1-1
v_call: TRBV7-9
cdr3_nt: TGTGCCAGCAGCATTTTGCCGGGACAGGGATTCACTGAAGCTTTCTTT
cdr3_aa: CASSILPGQGFTEAFF

d_call: NA
clone_size: few
j_call: TRBJ1-2
v_call: TRBV10-1
cdr3_nt: TGCGCCAGCGGGCCCCGGGGGGGCGAAGGCTACACCTTC
cdr3_aa: CASGPRGGEGYTF

d_call: TRBD2
clone_size: NA
j_call: TRBJ2-1
v_call: TRBV7-7
cdr3_nt: TGTGCTAGCAGCGCCCGGACTAGCGGGATCGATGAGCAGTTCTTC
cdr3_aa: CASSARTSGIDEQFF

d_call: TRBD2
clone_size: NA
j_call: TRBJ2-5
v_call: TRBV7-3
cdr3_nt: TGTGCCAGCAGCCCTGGTCCTTCGGGGGGGACCCAGTACTTC
cdr3_aa: CASSPGPSGGTQYF

d_call: TRBD1
clone_size: few
j_call: TRBJ1-1
v_call: TRBV4-1
cdr3_nt: TGCGCCAGCAGCCAGCCTATTACCCTGGAACAGGGGTTGGCTGAAGCTTTCTTT
cdr3_aa: CASSQPITLEQGLAEAFF

d_call: TRBD2
clone_size: NA
j_call: TRBJ2-5
v_call: TRBV5-4
cdr3_nt: TGTGCCAGCAGCTTGGCCGGCGCTAGCGGATCAGAGACCCAGTACTTC
cdr3_aa: CASSLAGASGSETQYF

d_call: TRBD1
clone_size: NA
j_call: TRBJ2-5
v_call: TRBV10-3
cdr3_nt: TGTGCCATCAGCGTCCGGACAGGGGGCGAAGAGACCCAGTACTTC
cdr3_aa: CAISVRTGGEETQYF

d_call: TRBD1
clone_size: NA
j_call: TRBJ2-5
v_call: TRBV24-1
cdr3_nt: TGTGCCACCAGTGAAGACACAGGGGGCTGGGAGACCCAGTACTTC
cdr3_aa: CATSEDTGGWETQYF